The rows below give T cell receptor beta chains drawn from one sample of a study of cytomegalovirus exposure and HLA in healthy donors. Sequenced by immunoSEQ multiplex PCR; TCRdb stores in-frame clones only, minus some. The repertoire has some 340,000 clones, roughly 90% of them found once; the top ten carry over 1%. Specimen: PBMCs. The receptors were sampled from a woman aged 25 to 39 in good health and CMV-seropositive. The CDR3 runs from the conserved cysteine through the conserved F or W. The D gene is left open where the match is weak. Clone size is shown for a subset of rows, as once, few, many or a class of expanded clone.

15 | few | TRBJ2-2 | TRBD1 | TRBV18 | CASSGRQGRTGELFF | TGTGCCAGCTCAGGGAGACAGGGTCGGACCGGGGAGCTGTTTTTT
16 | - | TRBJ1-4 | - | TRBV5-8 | CASSPGEWAENEKLFF | TGTGCCAGCAGCCCAGGCGAGTGGGCAGAAAATGAAAAACTGTTTTTT
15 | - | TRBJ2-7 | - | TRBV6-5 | CASSLGLGGTYEQYF | TGTGCCAGCAGTTTGGGCCTAGGAGGAACCTACGAGCAGTACTTC
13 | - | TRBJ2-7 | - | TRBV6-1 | CASSGRHSYEQYF | TGTGCCAGCAGCGGCAGGCACTCCTACGAGCAGTACTTC
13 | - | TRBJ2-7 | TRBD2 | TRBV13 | CASRVGGRHEQYF | TGTGCCAGCCGGGTAGGCGGGAGACACGAGCAGTACTTC
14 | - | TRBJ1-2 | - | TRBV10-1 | CASHSRRGDYGYTF | TGCGCCAGCCACTCACGGCGGGGGGACTATGGCTACACCTTC
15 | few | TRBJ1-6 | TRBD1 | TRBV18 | CASSPRTGENSPLHF | TGTGCCAGCTCACCAAGGACAGGGGAAAATTCACCCCTCCACTTT
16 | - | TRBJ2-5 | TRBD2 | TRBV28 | CASSSFRLAGPLTQYF | TGTGCCAGCAGTTCCTTTCGACTAGCGGGACCCCTAACCCAGTACTTC
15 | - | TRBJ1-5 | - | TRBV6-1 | CASNRGVEGNQPQHF | TGTGCCAGCAACAGAGGGGTGGAGGGCAATCAGCCCCAGCATTTT
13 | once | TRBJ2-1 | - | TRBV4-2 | CASSQALNNEQFF | TGTGCCAGCAGCCAAGCCCTTAACAATGAGCAGTTCTTC
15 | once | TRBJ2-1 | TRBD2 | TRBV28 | CASSFLAGVTNEQFF | TGTGCCAGCAGTTTTCTAGCGGGAGTAACAAATGAGCAGTTCTTC
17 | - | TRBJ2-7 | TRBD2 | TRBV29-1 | CSVDRENPSGGSYEQYF | TGCAGCGTTGATCGCGAAAACCCTAGCGGGGGATCCTACGAGCAGTACTTC